This is a list of T cell receptor beta chains from one sample in a study of T-cell reconstitution after alpha-beta-depleted transplantation in children. TCRdb analysed the PCR reads with MiXCR anew, one entry per CDR3 protein. The sample consists of 550,000 to 800,000 distinct CDR3 sequences, roughly 14% of them appearing once. This specimen consisted of PBMCs, obtained before TCRalphabeta/CD19-depleted stem cell transplant. All receptors derive from a girl under 10 years old with congenital amegakaryocytic thrombocytopenia, due to receive a stem cell transplant. Both conserved end residues are part of each CDR3. D genes are given only for firm matches. Expanded clones get a size class; other rows say once, few or many, or leave the size out.

clone_size	j_call	d_call	cdr3_length	v_call	cdr3_aa	cdr3_nt
few	TRBJ2-1	TRBD2	15	TRBV14	CASSEIAGPAVEQFF	TGTGCCAGCAGCGAGATAGCGGGACCGGCTGTTGAGCAGTTCTTC
few	TRBJ2-7	TRBD1	14	TRBV12-3/TRBV12-4	CASSTNRGLREQYF	TGTGCCAGCAGTACAAACAGGGGGCTGCGCGAGCAGTACTTC
few	TRBJ2-1	.	14	TRBV12-3/TRBV12-4	CASSSGAGGNEQFF	TGTGCCAGCAGTTCGGGGGCCGGGGGCAATGAGCAGTTCTTC
few	TRBJ2-7	TRBD2	14	TRBV20-1	CSARLAGGIYEQYF	TGCAGTGCGAGACTAGCGGGAGGTATCTACGAGCAGTACTTC
once	TRBJ2-5	.	14	TRBV11-2	CASSSRGIGETQYF	TGTGCCAGCAGCTCGAGGGGAATTGGAGAGACCCAGTACTTC
many	TRBJ2-2	.	15	TRBV5-6	CASSFLRHDTGELFF	TGTGCCAGCAGCTTTCTTCGCCACGACACCGGGGAGCTGTTTTTT
many	TRBJ2-2	.	13	TRBV20-1	CSAGYLNTGELFF	TGCAGTGCTGGATACTTGAACACCGGGGAGCTGTTTTTT
few	TRBJ1-5	TRBD1	14	TRBV20-1	CSVRGGGINQPQHF	TGCAGTGTCCGGGGAGGGGGCATCAATCAGCCCCAGCATTTT
few	TRBJ2-6	.	16	TRBV19	CASSALLAPGANVLTF	TGTGCCAGTAGTGCCCTCCTAGCACCCGGGGCCAACGTCCTGACTTTC
few	TRBJ1-1	TRBD1	15	TRBV7-8	CASGSGGLQNTEAFF	TGTGCCAGCGGGTCAGGGGGGCTACAGAACACTGAAGCTTTCTTT
.	TRBJ2-3	.	14	TRBV5-1	CASGAGPRTDTQYF	TGCGCCAGCGGCGCGGGACCCCGCACAGATACGCAGTATTTT
many	TRBJ2-1	TRBD1	14	TRBV20-1	CSALKGALYNEQFF	TGCAGTGCTTTGAAGGGGGCCCTTTACAATGAGCAGTTCTTC
many	TRBJ1-2	.	13	TRBV20-1	CSARERSSYGYTF	TGCAGTGCTAGAGAACGAAGTAGCTATGGCTACACCTTC
.	TRBJ2-1	.	14	TRBV14	CASRAWGTTNEQFF	TGTGCCAGCAGGGCCTGGGGTACAACGAATGAGCAGTTCTTC
.	TRBJ2-1	TRBD1	15	TRBV4-2	CASSQDETGGNEQFF	TGTGCCAGCAGCCAAGACGAGACAGGGGGCAATGAGCAGTTCTTC
.	TRBJ1-6	.	20	TRBV27	CASSFLWDGNLVGPNSPLHF	TGTGCCAGCAGTTTTTTGTGGGACGGGAACCTCGTGGGCCCTAATTCACCCCTCCACTTT
many	TRBJ2-1	TRBD2	14	TRBV29-1	CSVPQGLEDNEQFF	TGCAGCGTTCCCCAGGGACTAGAGGACAATGAGCAGTTCTTC
few	TRBJ2-1	.	11	TRBV3-1	CASSLALEQFF	TGTGCCAGCAGCCTAGCGTTGGAGCAGTTCTTC
few	TRBJ2-2	.	14	TRBV10-3	CAISVREQTGELFF	TGTGCCATCAGTGTTCGGGAGCAAACCGGGGAGCTGTTTTTT
many	TRBJ2-7	.	11	TRBV2	CASSANYEQYF	TGTGCCAGCAGTGCGAACTACGAGCAGTACTTC
.	TRBJ2-2	.	14	TRBV27	CASSFGSYTGEQFF	TGTGCCAGCAGTTTTGGCAGCTACACCGGGGAGCAGTTTTTT
few	TRBJ2-7	.	13	TRBV29-1	CSVRSGDKYEQYF	TGCAGCGTCAGAAGCGGGGACAAATACGAGCAGTACTTC